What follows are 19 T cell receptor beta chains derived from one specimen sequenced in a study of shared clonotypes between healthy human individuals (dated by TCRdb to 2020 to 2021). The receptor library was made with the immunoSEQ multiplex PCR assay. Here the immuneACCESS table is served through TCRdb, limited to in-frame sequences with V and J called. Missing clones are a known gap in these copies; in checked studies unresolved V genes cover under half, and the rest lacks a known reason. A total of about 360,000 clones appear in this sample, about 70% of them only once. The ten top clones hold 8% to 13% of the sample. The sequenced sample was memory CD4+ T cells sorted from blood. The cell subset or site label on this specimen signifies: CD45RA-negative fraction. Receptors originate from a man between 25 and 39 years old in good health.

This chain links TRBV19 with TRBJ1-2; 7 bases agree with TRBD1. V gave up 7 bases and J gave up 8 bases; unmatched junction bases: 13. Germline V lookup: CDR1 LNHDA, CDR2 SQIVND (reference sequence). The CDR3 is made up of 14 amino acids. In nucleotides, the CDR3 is TGTGCCAGTACGACAGGGCTATTGTCGCCCGGCTACACCTTC. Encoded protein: CASTTGLLSPGYTF.

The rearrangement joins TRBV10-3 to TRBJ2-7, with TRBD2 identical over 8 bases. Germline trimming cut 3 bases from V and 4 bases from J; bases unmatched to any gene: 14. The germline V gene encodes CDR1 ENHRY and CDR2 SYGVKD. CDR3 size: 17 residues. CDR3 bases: TGTGCCATCAGTGACTCCAGCGGGAGAACGGGGCTTTACGAGCAGTACTTC. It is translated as CAISDSSGRTGLYEQYF.

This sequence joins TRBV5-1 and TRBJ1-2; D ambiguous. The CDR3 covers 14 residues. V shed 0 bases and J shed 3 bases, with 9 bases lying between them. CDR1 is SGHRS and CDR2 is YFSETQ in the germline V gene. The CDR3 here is CASSLDRGDYGYTF. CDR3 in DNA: TGCGCCAGCAGCTTGGATAGAGGAGACTATGGCTACACCTTC. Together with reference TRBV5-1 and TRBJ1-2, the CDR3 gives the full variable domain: KAGVTQTPRYLIKTRGQQVTLSCSPISGHRSVSWYQQTPGQGLQFLFEYFSETQRNKGNFPGRFSGRQFSNSRSEMNVSTLELGDSALYLCASSLDRGDYGYTFGSGTRLTVV.

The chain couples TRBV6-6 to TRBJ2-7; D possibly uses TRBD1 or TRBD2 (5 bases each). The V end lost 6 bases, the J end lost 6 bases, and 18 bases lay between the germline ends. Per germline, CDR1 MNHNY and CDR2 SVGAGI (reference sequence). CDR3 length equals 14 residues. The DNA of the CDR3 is TGTGCCAGCAGAGCCCGGGACGGTCCCACCGAGCAGTACTTC. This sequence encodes CASRARDGPTEQYF.

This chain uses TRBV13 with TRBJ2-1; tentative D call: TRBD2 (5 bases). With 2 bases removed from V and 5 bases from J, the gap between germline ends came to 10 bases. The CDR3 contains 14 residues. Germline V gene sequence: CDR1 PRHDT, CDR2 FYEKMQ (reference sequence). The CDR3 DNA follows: TGTGCCAGCAGCTTACCCCCGGGGAACAATGAGCAGTTCTTC. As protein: CASSLPPGNNEQFF.

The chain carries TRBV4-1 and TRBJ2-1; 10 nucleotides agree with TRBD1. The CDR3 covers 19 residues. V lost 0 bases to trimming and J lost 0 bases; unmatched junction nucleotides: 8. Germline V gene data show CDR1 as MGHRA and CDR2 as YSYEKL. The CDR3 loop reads CASSQDVTGGLSSYNEQFF. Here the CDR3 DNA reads TGCGCCAGCAGCCAAGATGTGACAGGGGGCTTGAGCTCCTACAATGAGCAGTTCTTC.

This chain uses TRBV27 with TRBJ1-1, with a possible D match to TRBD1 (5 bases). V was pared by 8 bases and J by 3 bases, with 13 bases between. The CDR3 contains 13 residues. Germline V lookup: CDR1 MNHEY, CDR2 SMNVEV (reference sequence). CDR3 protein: CASGVREDTEAFF. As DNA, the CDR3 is TGTGCCAGCGGTGTCAGGGAGGACACTGAAGCTTTCTTT.

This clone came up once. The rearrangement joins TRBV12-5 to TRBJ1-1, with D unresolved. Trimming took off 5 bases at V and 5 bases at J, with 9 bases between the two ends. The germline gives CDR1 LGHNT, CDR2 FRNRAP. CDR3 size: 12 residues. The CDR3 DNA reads TGTGCTAGTGGTCTCGGGGTGACTGAAGCTTTCTTT. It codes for CASGLGVTEAFF.

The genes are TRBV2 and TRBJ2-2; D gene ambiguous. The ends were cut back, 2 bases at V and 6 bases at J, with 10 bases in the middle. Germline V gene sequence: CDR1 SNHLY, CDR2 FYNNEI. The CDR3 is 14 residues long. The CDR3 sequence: CASSELGIPGELFF. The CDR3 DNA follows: TGTGCCAGCAGTGAATTAGGTATTCCCGGGGAGCTGTTTTTT.

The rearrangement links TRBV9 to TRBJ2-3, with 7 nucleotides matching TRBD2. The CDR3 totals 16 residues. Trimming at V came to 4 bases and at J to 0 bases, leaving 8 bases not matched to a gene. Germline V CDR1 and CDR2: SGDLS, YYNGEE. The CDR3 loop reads CASSPSGDSSTDTQYF. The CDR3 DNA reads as TGTGCCAGCAGCCCGAGCGGGGACTCTAGCACAGATACGCAGTATTTT.

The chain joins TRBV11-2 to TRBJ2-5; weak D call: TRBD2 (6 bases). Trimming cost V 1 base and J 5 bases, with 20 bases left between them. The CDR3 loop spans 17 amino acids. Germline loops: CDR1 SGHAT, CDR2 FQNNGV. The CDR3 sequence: CASSLALGGHVGETQYF. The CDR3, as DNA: TGTGCCAGCAGCTTAGCATTAGGAGGGCATGTAGGGGAGACCCAGTACTTC. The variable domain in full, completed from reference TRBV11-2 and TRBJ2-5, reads EAGVAQSPRYKIIEKRQSVAFWCNPISGHATLYWYQQILGQGPKLLIQFQNNGVVDDSQLPKDRFSAERLKGVDSTLKIQPAKLEDSAVYLCASSLALGGHVGETQYFGPGTRLLVL.

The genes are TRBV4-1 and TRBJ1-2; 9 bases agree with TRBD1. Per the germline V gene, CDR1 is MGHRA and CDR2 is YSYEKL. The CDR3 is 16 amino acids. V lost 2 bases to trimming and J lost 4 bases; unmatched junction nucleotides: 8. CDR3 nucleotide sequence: TGCGCCAGCAGCCAAAATACAGGGGGCATCGGCTATGGCTACACCTTC. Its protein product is CASSQNTGGIGYGYTF.

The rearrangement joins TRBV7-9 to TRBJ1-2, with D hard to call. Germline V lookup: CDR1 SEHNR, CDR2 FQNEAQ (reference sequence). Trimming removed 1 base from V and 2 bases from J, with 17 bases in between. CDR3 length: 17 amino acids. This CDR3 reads CASSLVMWGKENYGYTF. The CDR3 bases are TGTGCCAGCAGCTTAGTTATGTGGGGAAAGGAGAACTATGGCTACACCTTC.

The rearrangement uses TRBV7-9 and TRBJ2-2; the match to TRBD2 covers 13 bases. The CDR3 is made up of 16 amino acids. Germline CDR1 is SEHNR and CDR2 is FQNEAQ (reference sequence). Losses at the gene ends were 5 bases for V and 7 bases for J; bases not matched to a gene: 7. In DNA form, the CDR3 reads TGTGCCAGCAGCCGACTAGCGGGGGGAGTCGACGGGGAGCTGTTTTTT. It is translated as CASSRLAGGVDGELFF.

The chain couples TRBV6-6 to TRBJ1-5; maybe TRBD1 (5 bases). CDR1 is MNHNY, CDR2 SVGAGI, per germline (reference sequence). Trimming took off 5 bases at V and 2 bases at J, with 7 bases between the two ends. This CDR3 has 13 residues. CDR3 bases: TGTGCCAGCAGTGGGACGGGCAATCAGCCCCAGCATTTT. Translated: CASSGTGNQPQHF.

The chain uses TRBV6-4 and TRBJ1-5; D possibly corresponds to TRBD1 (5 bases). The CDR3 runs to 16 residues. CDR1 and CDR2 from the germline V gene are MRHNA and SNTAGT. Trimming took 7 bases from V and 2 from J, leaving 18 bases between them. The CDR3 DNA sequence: TGTGCCAGCACCACGCCCAGGGCGGTAGGCAATCAGCCCCAGCATTTT. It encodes CASTTPRAVGNQPQHF.

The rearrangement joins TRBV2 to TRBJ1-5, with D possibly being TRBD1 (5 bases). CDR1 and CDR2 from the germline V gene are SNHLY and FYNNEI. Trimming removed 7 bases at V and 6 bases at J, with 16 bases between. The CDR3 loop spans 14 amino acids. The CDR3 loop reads CASMREIGGQPQHF. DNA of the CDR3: TGTGCCAGCATGAGAGAGATTGGGGGTCAGCCCCAGCATTTT.

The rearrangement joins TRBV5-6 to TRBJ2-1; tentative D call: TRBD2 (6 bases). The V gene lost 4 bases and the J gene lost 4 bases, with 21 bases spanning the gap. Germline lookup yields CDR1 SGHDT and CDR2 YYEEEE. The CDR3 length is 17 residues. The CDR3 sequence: CASSLALLYGSYNEQFF. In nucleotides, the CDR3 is TGTGCCAGCAGCCTGGCTCTCCTATACGGGAGTTACAATGAGCAGTTCTTC.

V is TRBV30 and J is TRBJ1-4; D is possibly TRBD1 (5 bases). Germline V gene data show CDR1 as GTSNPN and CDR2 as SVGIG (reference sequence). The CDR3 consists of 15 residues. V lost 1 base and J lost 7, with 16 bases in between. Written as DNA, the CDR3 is TGTGCCTGGAGTGAGACCGGGACCAGCCGTGAAAAACTGTTTTTT. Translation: CAWSETGTSREKLFF.